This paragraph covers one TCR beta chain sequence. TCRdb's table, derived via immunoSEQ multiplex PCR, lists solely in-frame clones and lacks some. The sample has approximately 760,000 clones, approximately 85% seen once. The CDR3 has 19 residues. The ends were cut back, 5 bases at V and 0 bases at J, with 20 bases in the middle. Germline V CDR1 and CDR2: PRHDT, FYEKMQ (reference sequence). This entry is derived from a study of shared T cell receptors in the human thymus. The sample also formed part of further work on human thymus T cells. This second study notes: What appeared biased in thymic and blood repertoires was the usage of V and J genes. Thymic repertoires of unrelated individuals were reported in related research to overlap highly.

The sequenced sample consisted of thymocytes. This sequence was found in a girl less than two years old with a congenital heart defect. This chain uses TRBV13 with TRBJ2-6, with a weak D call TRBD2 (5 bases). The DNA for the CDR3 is TGTGCCAGCAGCCACCCGGATAGCGAGGGAAACTCTGGGGCCAACGTCCTGACTTTC. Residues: CASSHPDSEGNSGANVLTF.